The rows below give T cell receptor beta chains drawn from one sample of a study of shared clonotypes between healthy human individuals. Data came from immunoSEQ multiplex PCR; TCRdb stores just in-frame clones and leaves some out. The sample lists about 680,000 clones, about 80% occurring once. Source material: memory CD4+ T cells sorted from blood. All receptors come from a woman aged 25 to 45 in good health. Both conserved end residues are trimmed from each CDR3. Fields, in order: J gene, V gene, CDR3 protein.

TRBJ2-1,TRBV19,ASSIQHRGQGGQF
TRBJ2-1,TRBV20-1,SASRGF
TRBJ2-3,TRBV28,ASSLEVGGVRGDTQY
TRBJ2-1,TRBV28,GTVEGGQGEQF
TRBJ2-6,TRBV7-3,ASSLRPSTGWFPGANVLT
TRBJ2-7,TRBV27,ASRQTAVLGQY
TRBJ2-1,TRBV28,ASSSNPRGRTEQF
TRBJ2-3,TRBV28,ASSDLAGVPTDTQY
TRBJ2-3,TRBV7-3,ASSSESRDTQY
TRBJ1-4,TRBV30,AWRLKGATNEKLF
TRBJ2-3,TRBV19,ASSNSRGTGGTDTQY
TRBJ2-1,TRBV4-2,ASSQAGTSGYNEQF
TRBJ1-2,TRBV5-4,ASSPQGHNSVGYT